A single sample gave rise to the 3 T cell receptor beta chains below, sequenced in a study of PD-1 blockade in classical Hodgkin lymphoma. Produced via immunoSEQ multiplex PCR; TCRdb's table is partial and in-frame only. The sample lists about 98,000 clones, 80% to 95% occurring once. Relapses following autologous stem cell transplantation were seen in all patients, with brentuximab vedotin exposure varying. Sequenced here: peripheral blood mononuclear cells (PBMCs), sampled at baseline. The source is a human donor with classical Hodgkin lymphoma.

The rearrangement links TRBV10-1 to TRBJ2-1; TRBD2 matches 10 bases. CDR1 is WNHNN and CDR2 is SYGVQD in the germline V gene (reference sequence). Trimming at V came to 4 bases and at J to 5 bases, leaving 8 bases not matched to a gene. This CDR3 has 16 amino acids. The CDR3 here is CASSGRTSGPNNEQFF. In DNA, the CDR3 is TGCGCCAGCAGTGGAAGGACTAGCGGCCCTAACAATGAGCAGTTCTTC.

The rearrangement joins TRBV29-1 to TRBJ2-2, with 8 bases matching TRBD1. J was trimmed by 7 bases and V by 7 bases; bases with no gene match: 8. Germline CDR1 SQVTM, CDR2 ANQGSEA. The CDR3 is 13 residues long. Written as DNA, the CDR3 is TGCAGCGCCGGACAGGGTTCGAGCGGGGAGCTGTTTTTT. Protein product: CSAGQGSSGELFF.

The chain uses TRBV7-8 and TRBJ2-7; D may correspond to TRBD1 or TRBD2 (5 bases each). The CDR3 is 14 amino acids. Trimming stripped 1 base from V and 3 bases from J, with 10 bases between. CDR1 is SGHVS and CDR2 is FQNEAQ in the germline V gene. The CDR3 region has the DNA TGTGCCAGCAGCTTAGGGGGGAGAGTCTACGAGCAGTACTTC. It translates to CASSLGGRVYEQYF.